The 10 T cell receptor beta chains below were found in one sample sequenced in a study of cytomegalovirus exposure and HLA in healthy donors. The PCR ran on 60 Vbeta and 13 Jbeta primers. The data were produced by immunoSEQ multiplex PCR, yet TCRdb's version contains in-frame clones alone and is incomplete. The table records under 200,000 clones, almost 85% of them present only once. Specimen: PBMCs. The source of these receptors is a boy between 5 and 17 years old in good health and CMV-seronegative.

V and J are TRBV5-4 and TRBJ1-1; D remains ambiguous. Germline V CDR1 and CDR2: SGHNT, YYREEE (reference sequence). Trimming pared 5 bases from V and 2 bases from J, leaving 13 bases between. This CDR3 is 14 amino acids long. CDR3 in amino acids: CASSQRPYNTEAFF. CDR3 bases: TGTGCCAGCAGTCAACGCCCCTATAACACTGAAGCTTTCTTT.

This chain uses TRBV9 with TRBJ2-2; 9 nucleotides agree with TRBD1. The CDR3 has 17 amino acids. V was clipped by 0 bases and J by 5 bases; unmatched bases: 8. CDR1 is SGDLS and CDR2 is YYNGEE in the germline V gene. The DNA for the CDR3 is TGTGCCAGCAGCGTAGGTGTGACAGGGGGAGTTACCGGGGAGCTGTTTTTT. This codes for CASSVGVTGGVTGELFF.

The chain uses TRBV5-1 and TRBJ2-3; D is possibly TRBD2 (6 bases). The CDR3 extends over 15 amino acids. CDR1 and CDR2 from the germline V gene are SGHRS and YFSETQ. Trimming left V 4 bases short and J 0 bases short, with 12 bases between. The CDR3 is CASSKAGTSTDTQYF. CDR3 in DNA: TGCGCCAGCAGCAAGGCGGGGACTAGCACAGATACGCAGTATTTT.

This chain connects TRBV4-3 to TRBJ2-1; D not certain. CDR3 length: 15 amino acids. V lost 0 bases to trimming and J lost 4 bases, with 10 bases between them. Germline V lookup: CDR1 LGHNA, CDR2 YSLEER. The CDR3 reads CASSQDGRGYNEQFF. The DNA for the CDR3 is TGCGCCAGCAGCCAAGACGGCAGAGGATACAATGAGCAGTTCTTC.

The rearrangement uses TRBV29-1 and TRBJ1-2; 8 bases line up with TRBD1. The germline CDR1 and CDR2 sequences are SQVTM and ANQGSEA. This CDR3 contains 16 residues. V lost 4 bases, J lost 2 bases, and 12 bases stayed unmatched. The CDR3 DNA reads TGCAGCGTTGCCCCGTTTACAGGGGGTGGGAACTATGGCTACACCTTC. Translated: CSVAPFTGGGNYGYTF. Together with reference TRBV29-1 and TRBJ1-2, the CDR3 gives the full variable domain: SAVISQKPSRDICQRGTSLTIQCQVDSQVTMMFWYRQQPGQSLTLIATANQGSEATYESGFVIDKFPISRPNLTFSTLTVSNMSPEDSSIYLCSVAPFTGGGNYGYTFGSGTRLTVV.

The V call is TRBV7-6, the J call TRBJ2-3; no clear D. The CDR3 has 12 residues. Deletions cut 6 bases from V and 6 bases from J, with 10 bases between. CDR1 is SGHVS, CDR2 FNYEAQ, per germline. CDR3 protein: CASSLALDTQYF. CDR3 coding DNA: TGTGCCAGCAGTCTGGCTCTTGATACGCAGTATTTT.

V is TRBV5-4 and J is TRBJ2-7, with 8 nucleotides matching TRBD1. V lost 4 bases to trimming and J lost 2 bases; unmatched junction nucleotides: 8. Germline loops: CDR1 SGHNT, CDR2 YYREEE (reference sequence). This CDR3 contains 15 residues. The CDR3 loop is CASSTGTGGPYEQYF. CDR3 nucleotide sequence: TGTGCCAGCAGCACCGGGACAGGAGGTCCCTACGAGCAGTACTTC. Drawing the rest from reference TRBV5-4 and TRBJ2-7, the complete variable domain is ETGVTQSPTHLIKTRGQQVTLRCSSQSGHNTVSWYQQALGQGPQFIFQYYREEENGRGNFPPRFSGLQFPNYSSELNVNALELDDSALYLCASSTGTGGPYEQYFGPGTRLTVT.

This clone was detected only once. This chain links TRBV15 with TRBJ1-4; 7 bases map to TRBD1. This CDR3 contains 14 residues. CDR1 and CDR2 from the germline V gene are LNHNV and YYDKDF (reference sequence). J gave up 5 bases and V 3 bases, and 3 bases lay outside the gene matches. The CDR3 coding sequence is TGTGCCACCAGCAGGACAGGGTGGAATGAAAAACTGTTTTTT. Its translation is CATSRTGWNEKLFF.

The chain recombines TRBV28 with TRBJ1-5, with no clear D. CDR3 length equals 15 residues. The V end was cut by 7 bases, the J end by 2 bases, with 15 bases between. Germline values: CDR1 MDHEN, CDR2 SYDVKM. The CDR3 nucleotides are TGTGCCAGCATCGACACCGCAGGTGGCAATCAGCCCCAGCATTTT. Translation gives CASIDTAGGNQPQHF.

V usage is TRBV19 and J usage is TRBJ2-7, with TRBD1 matching 8 bases. After removal of 4 bases from V and 9 bases from J, the junction contained 17 bases not matched to a gene. Germline V gene data show CDR1 as LNHDA and CDR2 as SQIVND (reference sequence). The CDR3 spans 16 residues. In DNA, the CDR3 is TGTGCCAGTAGTAATACGGGCCAGGGACACGGACAGGGGCAGTACTTC. This codes for CASSNTGQGHGQGQYF. The variable domain in full, with the rest retrieved from reference TRBV19 and TRBJ2-7, is DGGITQSPKYLFRKEGQNVTLSCEQNLNHDAMYWYRQDPGQGLRLIYYSQIVNDFQKGDIAEGYSVSREKKESFPLTVTSAQKNPTAFYLCASSNTGQGHGQGQYFGPGTRLTVT.